This TCR beta chain was profiled in a study of blood T cell repertoires in COVID-19. Study context: Material from acute and convalescent COVID-19 was sourced from the United States, Italy and Spain. PBMCs, B-cell-depleted T cells, or T cells were the source of the cDNA or gDNA that made up the material.

Authors' processing steps: Reference gene primer amplification in the assay estimated nucleated cell counts. The repertoire was sequenced with immunoSEQ multiplex PCR; TCRdb's copy has only in-frame clones and lacks some. V, J and clone size derive from that table, while D and trimming were established from the DNA sequence. The sample has over 150,000 clones; approximately 86% are singletons. V gave up 4 bases and J gave up 2 bases, with 15 bases separating them. The CDR3 runs 16 residues. Germline loops: CDR1 SGDLS, CDR2 YYNGEE. This clone showed up just once. This receptor was identified in a man in his forties or fifties with active or convalescent COVID-19. The sequencing input was peripheral blood. This sequence joins TRBV9 and TRBJ2-2; tentative D call: TRBD1 (5 bases). CDR3 nucleotides: TGTGCCAGCAGCCCAGGGCTCCAAACAAACACCGGGGAGCTGTTTTTT. As protein: CASSPGLQTNTGELFF.